This is a list of T cell receptor beta chains from one sample in a study of graft-versus-host responses after intestinal transplantation. Generated by immunoSEQ multiplex PCR, the TCRdb table keeps only in-frame clones and is missing some. The profile shows 85,000 to 95,000 clones, about 93% of them singletons. For these TCRs, the target antigens are not known. Sequenced material: unstimulated CD8+ T cells sorted from spleen or lymph node cells, taken before intestinal transplant. The receptor source for this set is a human donor who received an intestinal transplant. Both conserved end residues are part of each CDR3. A D gene is named only where the DNA matches it firmly. Size tells how often a clone was seen (once, few, many) or the class of an expanded clone, and some rows leave it out.

13	TRBV30	NA	TRBJ2-2	TRBD1	CASDRGRTGELFF	TGTGCTTCGGACAGGGGGCGTACCGGGGAGCTGTTTTTT
13	TRBV6-5	NA	TRBJ1-3	TRBD1	CASRTTGGNTIYF	TGTGCCAGCAGGACGACAGGGGGGAACACCATATATTTT
13	TRBV29-1	NA	TRBJ2-2	TRBD1	CSEPDRADGELFF	TGCAGCGAACCCGACAGGGCGGACGGGGAGCTGTTTTTT
13	TRBV6-5	NA	TRBJ1-2	TRBD1	CASTGGRSYGYTF	TGTGCCAGCACAGGGGGACGGAGCTATGGCTACACCTTC
14	TRBV30	NA	TRBJ1-1	NA	CACASLEGPPEAFF	TGTGCCTGTGCCTCCTTGGAGGGACCCCCTGAAGCTTTCTTT
18	TRBV4-3	NA	TRBJ2-2	TRBD1	CASSQDSPRQGLTGELFF	TGCGCCAGCAGCCAAGATAGTCCGAGACAGGGGCTAACCGGGGAGCTGTTTTTT
13	TRBV11-2	NA	TRBJ2-7	NA	CASSLGPGYEQYF	TGTGCCAGCAGCTTAGGTCCGGGGTACGAGCAGTACTTC
15	TRBV11-2	NA	TRBJ2-3	NA	CASSLVTVFGDTQYF	TGTGCCAGCAGCTTAGTAACAGTGTTCGGAGATACGCAGTATTTT
14	TRBV30	NA	TRBJ2-3	NA	CAWSDYPLPDTQYF	TGTGCCTGGAGTGACTACCCACTACCAGATACGCAGTATTTT
14	TRBV5-6	few	TRBJ1-1	NA	CASSLDPGVTEAFF	TGTGCCAGCAGCTTGGACCCAGGGGTGACTGAAGCTTTCTTT
13	TRBV2	once	TRBJ2-3	NA	CASTWQSTDTQYF	TGTGCCAGCACTTGGCAAAGCACAGATACGCAGTATTTT
13	TRBV9	medium-sized	TRBJ1-2	TRBD1	CASSPGQGDGYTF	TGTGCCAGCAGCCCTGGACAGGGGGATGGCTACACCTTC
19	TRBV7-8	NA	TRBJ2-5	TRBD2	CASSLRGGLAGVGQETQYF	TGTGCCAGCAGCCTTCGAGGGGGACTAGCGGGGGTAGGACAAGAGACCCAGTACTTC
13	TRBV5-6	NA	TRBJ1-1	NA	CASSLSMNTEAFF	TGTGCCAGCAGCTTGTCCATGAACACTGAAGCTTTCTTT
13	TRBV9	NA	TRBJ2-7	TRBD1	CASSVGTAYEQYF	TGTGCCAGCAGCGTGGGGACAGCCTACGAGCAGTACTTC
14	TRBV19	NA	TRBJ1-5	NA	CASSILPGFQPQHF	TGTGCCAGTAGTATACTCCCGGGATTTCAGCCCCAGCATTTT
14	TRBV11-2	NA	TRBJ2-3	NA	CASSTIGGTDTQYF	TGTGCCAGCAGCACTATAGGGGGTACAGATACGCAGTATTTT
17	TRBV21-1	NA	TRBJ1-3	NA	CASSTTRDIVSGNTIYF	TGTGCCAGCAGCACCACCCGGGACATAGTCTCTGGAAACACCATATATTTT
14	TRBV15	NA	TRBJ1-1	NA	CATSRAAGNTEAFF	TGTGCCACCAGCAGAGCCGCGGGGAACACTGAAGCTTTCTTT
15	TRBV11-2	NA	TRBJ2-1	NA	CASSLGGGAENEQFF	TGTGCCAGCAGCTTAGGAGGGGGGGCCGAAAATGAGCAGTTCTTC
12	TRBV19	once	TRBJ2-7	TRBD1	CASSPGGYEQYF	TGTGCCAGTAGTCCAGGGGGCTACGAGCAGTACTTC
13	TRBV6-6	once	TRBJ1-1	TRBD1	CASSYPGQEEAFF	TGTGCCAGCAGTTACCCGGGACAGGAGGAAGCTTTCTTT
13	TRBV6-1	NA	TRBJ2-7	TRBD1	CASSATGGYEQYF	TGTGCCAGCAGCGCCACAGGGGGCTACGAGCAGTACTTC
14	TRBV6-1	NA	TRBJ1-2	TRBD1	CATGPGQGDYGYTF	TGTGCCACTGGACCGGGACAGGGCGACTATGGCTACACCTTC
15	TRBV19	NA	TRBJ1-5	NA	CASSLLAGDGQPQHF	TGTGCCAGTAGCCTTTTAGCAGGGGATGGGCAGCCCCAGCATTTT
17	TRBV27	NA	TRBJ2-7	NA	CASSLRGGGGLLDEQYF	TGTGCCAGCAGTTTACGCGGTGGGGGCGGGTTATTGGACGAGCAGTACTTC
14	TRBV14	NA	TRBJ1-2	TRBD1	CASSPPTGGYGYTF	TGTGCCAGCAGCCCGCCGACAGGGGGCTATGGCTACACCTTC
16	TRBV5-8	few	TRBJ1-4	NA	CASSLGPGATNEKLFF	TGTGCCAGCAGCTTGGGTCCGGGGGCAACTAATGAAAAACTGTTTTTT
15	TRBV6-4	NA	TRBJ1-1	NA	CASSDSMGLHTEAFF	TGTGCCAGCAGTGACTCGATGGGGCTTCACACTGAAGCTTTCTTT
15	TRBV7-8	NA	TRBJ1-1	NA	CASCLRGSANTEAFF	TGTGCCAGCTGCTTACGGGGGTCAGCCAACACTGAAGCTTTCTTT
14	TRBV13	NA	TRBJ2-1	NA	CASSLGRSENEQFF	TGTGCCAGCAGCTTAGGCCGGTCCGAGAATGAGCAGTTCTTC
14	TRBV5-5	few	TRBJ1-1	TRBD1	CASRSGTGNTEAFF	TGTGCCAGCAGATCCGGGACAGGGAACACTGAAGCTTTCTTT
14	TRBV29-1	NA	TRBJ2-2	TRBD1	CSVEGQGSTGELFF	TGCAGCGTTGAGGGACAGGGCAGCACCGGGGAGCTGTTTTTT
13	TRBV27	NA	TRBJ2-1	TRBD1	CASKGQVYDEQFF	TGTGCCAGCAAGGGACAGGTGTACGATGAGCAGTTCTTC
13	TRBV27	few	TRBJ1-3	NA	CASSRASGNTIYF	TGTGCCAGCAGCCGAGCATCTGGAAACACCATATATTTT
18	TRBV4-1	NA	TRBJ1-1	NA	CASSQDVRGPPRDTEAFF	TGCGCCAGCAGCCAAGATGTACGAGGGCCCCCGCGGGACACTGAAGCTTTCTTT
14	TRBV19	NA	TRBJ1-2	NA	CASSIERYGDGYTF	TGTGCCAGTAGTATAGAGCGGTATGGCGATGGCTACACCTTC
13	TRBV27	NA	TRBJ2-1	TRBD2	CASSSGGGGPRFF	TGTGCCAGCAGTTCCGGCGGGGGGGGGCCTCGCTTCTTC
13	TRBV29-1	NA	TRBJ2-7	TRBD1	CSVRTGSSYEQYF	TGCAGCGTACGGACAGGGAGCTCCTACGAGCAGTACTTC
15	TRBV11-2	once	TRBJ1-1	TRBD1	CASSGTGGENTEAFF	TGTGCCAGCAGCGGGACAGGGGGAGAGAACACTGAAGCTTTCTTT
11	TRBV27	NA	TRBJ1-1	NA	CASRTNTEAFF	TGTGCCAGCAGGACTAACACTGAAGCTTTCTTT
16	TRBV7-9	NA	TRBJ2-5	TRBD2	CASSPSGAGAGETQYF	TGTGCCAGCAGCCCGTCGGGAGCGGGGGCCGGGGAGACCCAGTACTTC
15	TRBV2	NA	TRBJ1-2	TRBD1	CATLGGTGTVYGYTF	TGTGCCACCCTGGGAGGTACCGGGACAGTCTATGGCTACACCTTC
15	TRBV11-3	NA	TRBJ2-5	TRBD2	CASSPGLAGSETQYF	TGTGCCAGCAGCCCGGGACTAGCGGGGTCGGAGACCCAGTACTTC
16	TRBV27	NA	TRBJ2-1	NA	CASSLSYGVSYNEQFF	TGTGCCAGCAGTTTATCTTACGGGGTCTCCTACAATGAGCAGTTCTTC
18	TRBV7-6	NA	TRBJ2-2	TRBD2	CASSLVRAGGPDTGELFF	TGTGCCAGCAGCTTAGTTCGAGCGGGGGGGCCGGACACCGGGGAGCTGTTTTTT
13	TRBV9	NA	TRBJ1-1	NA	CASSPPRRNEAFF	TGTGCCAGCAGCCCCCCTAGACGTAATGAAGCTTTCTTT
12	TRBV7-9	NA	TRBJ2-1	NA	CASSPGSNEQFF	TGTGCCAGCAGCCCCGGGAGTAATGAGCAGTTCTTC
15	TRBV4-3	NA	TRBJ2-2	NA	CASSQDFGSTGELFF	TGCGCCAGCAGCCAAGATTTTGGGAGCACCGGGGAGCTGTTTTTT
18	TRBV4-1	NA	TRBJ2-1	NA	CASSIQGGLATNYNEQFF	TGCGCCAGCAGTATTCAAGGTGGGCTGGCGACGAATTACAATGAGCAGTTCTTC
19	TRBV29-1	NA	TRBJ1-2	NA	CSVGEGGARGKKANYGYTF	TGCAGCGTTGGGGAAGGGGGGGCGCGGGGAAAGAAGGCGAACTATGGCTACACCTTC
17	TRBV5-1	NA	TRBJ1-1	NA	CASSVGGEGLLNTEAFF	TGCGCCAGCAGCGTGGGGGGCGAGGGACTGCTGAACACTGAAGCTTTCTTT
13	TRBV6-1	NA	TRBJ2-1	TRBD1	CASKQGIYNEQFF	TGTGCCAGCAAACAGGGGATCTACAATGAGCAGTTCTTC
15	TRBV11-2	NA	TRBJ1-2	TRBD1	CASSLWDRENYGYTF	TGTGCCAGCAGCTTATGGGACAGGGAGAACTATGGCTACACCTTC
17	TRBV6-1	NA	TRBJ2-1	TRBD2	CASSGSSGINSYNEQFF	TGTGCCAGCAGTGGGTCTAGCGGGATCAACTCCTACAATGAGCAGTTCTTC
14	TRBV27	NA	TRBJ1-1	TRBD1	CASSTTGVGTEAFF	TGTGCCAGCAGTACAACAGGGGTCGGCACTGAAGCTTTCTTT
14	TRBV15	NA	TRBJ2-3	TRBD2	CATSITGGSDTQYF	TGTGCCACCAGCATAACGGGGGGTTCAGATACGCAGTATTTT